What follows are 8 T cell receptor beta chains derived from one specimen sequenced in a study of shared clonotypes between healthy human individuals. Libraries were prepared by immunoSEQ multiplex PCR; TCRdb keeps only in-frame clonotypes and omits some of them. Here the sample spans some 2,100,000 clones, nearly 97% being singletons. Sequencing used naive CD4+ T cells sorted from blood. Indicated subset: CD45RA+ positively selected. These receptors originate from a man younger than 35 in good health.

This rearrangement joins TRBV19 to TRBJ2-7; D is ambiguous. Trimming cost V 3 bases and J 4 bases, with 19 bases left between them. Looked up from germline, CDR1 is LNHDA and CDR2 is SQIVND (reference sequence). The length of the CDR3 is 16 residues. The CDR3 loop is CASSITGPYRNYEQYF. DNA for the CDR3: TGTGCCAGTAGTATTACCGGTCCCTATCGGAATTACGAGCAGTACTTC.

Remarks on this clone: Distinct nucleotide sequences in the sample also encode this CDR3. The chain is built from TRBV5-1 and TRBJ1-6, with 9 nucleotides matching TRBD1. With V trimmed by 4 bases and J by 7 bases, 3 bases remained unmatched. This CDR3 has 14 residues. The germline CDR1 and CDR2 sequences are SGHRS and YFSETQ. The CDR3 spells CASSPGQGNSPLHF. CDR3 bases: TGCGCCAGCAGCCCGGGACAGGGAAATTCACCCCTCCACTTT. The full variable domain, in which reference TRBV5-1 and TRBJ1-6 provide the parts outside the CDR3, is KAGVTQTPRYLIKTRGQQVTLSCSPISGHRSVSWYQQTPGQGLQFLFEYFSETQRNKGNFPGRFSGRQFSNSRSEMNVSTLELGDSALYLCASSPGQGNSPLHFGNGTRLTVT.

The rearrangement joins TRBV28 to TRBJ2-7; D call uncertain. CDR1 is MDHEN, CDR2 SYDVKM, per germline. Between the trimmed V and J ends, which lost 6 bases and 2 bases, there was a span of 14 bases. This CDR3 contains 14 residues. The CDR3 coding sequence is TGTGCCAGCAGCCTAGGGCCCGTCACCTACGAGCAGTACTTC. This codes for CASSLGPVTYEQYF.

The gene calls are TRBV7-2 and TRBJ1-2; D gene ambiguous. In germline, CDR1 is SGHTA, CDR2 FQGNSA. Trimming took 1 base from V and 7 from J, leaving 7 bases between them. This CDR3 region has 12 residues. CDR3 in amino acids: CASSLGGIGYTF. The CDR3 DNA follows: TGTGCCAGCAGCTTAGGAGGGATTGGCTACACCTTC.

This chain links TRBV5-4 with TRBJ1-4; D is uncertain. Germline CDR1 is SGHNT and CDR2 is YYREEE (reference sequence). The germline V and J ends were trimmed by 0 bases and 0 bases, with 6 bases remaining between them. This CDR3 contains 15 residues. The CDR3 protein is CASSLGTSTNEKLFF. The CDR3 DNA sequence: TGTGCCAGCAGCTTGGGGACCTCAACTAATGAAAAACTGTTTTTT.

This chain uses TRBV5-1 with TRBJ2-3, with 9 bases aligning to TRBD2. From germline, CDR1 is SGHRS and CDR2 YFSETQ. The CDR3 runs to 16 residues. J gave up 5 bases and V 4 bases, and 11 bases lay outside the gene matches. CDR3 nucleotides: TGCGCCAGCAGCGAGGAAGTAGCGGGGGTAGGAGATACGCAGTATTTT. This gives the protein CASSEEVAGVGDTQYF.

In regard to this clone: The same CDR3 can be traced to other DNA sequences in this sample. CDR3: CASSLGEGSPLHF. CDR3 bases: TGTGCCAGCAGCTTAGGTGAGGGTTCACCCCTCCACTTT. The chain carries TRBV7-2 and TRBJ1-6; D gene ambiguous. CDR1 and CDR2 (germline): SGHTA, FQGNSA. This CDR3 spans 13 amino acids. With 1 base removed from V and 9 bases from J, the gap between germline ends came to 7 bases. Drawing the rest from reference TRBV7-2 and TRBJ1-6, the complete variable domain is GAGVSQSPSNKVTEKGKDVELRCDPISGHTALYWYRQSLGQGLEFLIYFQGNSAPDKSGLPSDRFSAERTGGSVSTLTIQRTQQEDSAVYLCASSLGEGSPLHFGNGTRLTVT.

In this sample, this clone turned up once. The chain is built from TRBV28 and TRBJ2-7; TRBD1 agrees at 10 bases. CDR3 length: 14 amino acids. Germline V lookup: CDR1 MDHEN, CDR2 SYDVKM. Trimming at V came to 5 bases and at J to 8 bases, leaving 9 bases not matched to a gene. The CDR3, as DNA: TGTGCCAGCAGTCCCCCGGGACAGGGGTTTAAGCAGTACTTC. Protein: CASSPPGQGFKQYF.